These T cell receptor beta chains were read from a single sample in a study of T-cell reconstitution after alpha-beta-depleted transplantation in children. Using its own MiXCR run on the PCR reads, TCRdb lists one record per CDR3 protein. In the table there are around 960,000 distinct CDR3 sequences, about 29% of which are singletons. The sequencing here drew on PBMCs, mostly from graft donor cells, taken 360 days after TCRalphabeta/CD19-depleted stem cell transplant. These receptors were taken from a boy less than two years old who had a stem cell transplant for SCID, so the T cells may come from the graft donor. Each CDR3 is given with its conserved first and last residue. The D gene is left open where the match is weak. Only some rows state a clone size, as once, few, many or a class for expanded clones.

cdr3_nt	cdr3_aa	clone_size	v_call	j_call	d_call
TGTGCCAGCAGCTTGGCCGTGACACCTTACAATGAGCAGTTCTTC	CASSLAVTPYNEQFF	-	TRBV5-8	TRBJ2-1	-
TGTGCCAGCCAGGATCCCTTTCGCTACACCTTC	CASQDPFRYTF	few	TRBV2	TRBJ1-2	-
TGTGCCAGCAGTCCCACCCTGGGACAGAGTAATGAAAAACTGTTTTTT	CASSPTLGQSNEKLFF	-	TRBV28	TRBJ1-4	TRBD1
TGTGCCAGCAGGCAGACAGGGGTTAACTATGGCTACACCTTC	CASRQTGVNYGYTF	-	TRBV7-2	TRBJ1-2	TRBD1
TGCGCCAGCAGCCCACAGATTAACGACCCCTACGGGGAGCAGTTCTTC	CASSPQINDPYGEQFF	-	TRBV4-1	TRBJ2-1	-
TGTGCCAGCAGAACTCCATCCACAGGGAGCACCGGGGAGCTGTTTTTT	CASRTPSTGSTGELFF	-	TRBV28	TRBJ2-2	-
TGTGCCAGCAGCTTAGAGGGCGCAGGGGCGAACCAGCCCCAGCATTTT	CASSLEGAGANQPQHF	few	TRBV7-8	TRBJ1-5	-
TGTGCCACCGGCCGGAGCGGATTCACAGATACGCAGTATTTT	CATGRSGFTDTQYF	-	TRBV12-3/TRBV12-4	TRBJ2-3	-
TGCGCCAGCAGTGATGGGGGGGCGATCGGGTACGAGCAGTACTTC	CASSDGGAIGYEQYF	-	TRBV10-2	TRBJ2-7	-
TGTGCCAGCAGTCCTGACGGAGGCCGCTACGAGCAGTACTTC	CASSPDGGRYEQYF	few	TRBV12-3/TRBV12-4	TRBJ2-7	-
TGCGCCAGCAGCTTGGCCGGGAAAGGCAATGAGCAGTTCTTC	CASSLAGKGNEQFF	few	TRBV5-1	TRBJ2-1	-